The 22 T cell receptor beta chains given below trace back to one sample, sequenced in a study of T cell repertoires in cytomegalovirus infection. Using its own MiXCR run on the reads, TCRdb lists one record per CDR3 protein. Of some 220,000 distinct CDR3 sequences listed, 6% to 8% are singletons. Sequences were obtained from PBMCs. The receptor source for this set is a human donor in good health (CMV status not recorded). Some clones in this sample may be carry-over from other donors' samples.

This clonotype was detected only a few times. The chain links TRBV7-2 to TRBJ1-2, with 7 bases lining up with TRBD1. With V trimmed by 1 base and J by 8 bases, 10 bases remained unmatched. Germline CDR1 is SGHTA and CDR2 is FQGNSA. This CDR3 has 15 residues. The CDR3 here is CASSLVWDSSFGYTF. The CDR3 DNA sequence: TGTGCCAGCAGCTTAGTCTGGGACAGTTCTTTCGGCTACACCTTC.

V is TRBV10-2 and J is TRBJ1-2; D might be TRBD1 (6 bases). The germline CDR1 and CDR2 sequences are WSHSY and SAAADI. CDR3 length: 15 amino acids. Trimming cost V 6 bases and J 3 bases, with 17 bases left between them. CDR3 loop: CASSRKGGPDYGYTF. The CDR3 DNA reads as TGCGCCAGCAGCCGCAAAGGGGGACCGGACTATGGCTACACCTTC.

This clonotype has ten or more counts. The rearrangement uses TRBV7-2 and TRBJ1-1; TRBD1 might be the D (5 bases). The CDR3 length is 15 residues. V lost 5 bases and J lost 1, with 14 bases in between. From germline, CDR1 is SGHTA and CDR2 FQGNSA. The CDR3 loop is CASSPYSGGNTEAFF. CDR3 coding DNA: TGTGCCAGCAGCCCCTACAGTGGGGGGAACACTGAAGCTTTCTTT.

This clonotype was counted at least ten times. The V call is TRBV29-1, the J call TRBJ2-7; 9 nucleotides align to TRBD1. J was trimmed by 5 bases and V by 3 bases; bases with no gene match: 2. The CDR3 runs 12 residues. Germline-derived CDR1 and CDR2 are SQVTM and ANQGSEA. The CDR3 sequence is CSVDGQGNEQYF. In nucleotides, the CDR3 is TGCAGCGTTGACGGACAGGGGAACGAGCAGTACTTC.

The CDR3 DNA sequence: TGTGCCAGCAGGGGGGCTATTGATGAGCAGTTCTTC. Its protein is CASRGAIDEQFF. This chain joins TRBV6-2 or TRBV6-3 and TRBJ2-1; perhaps TRBD1 as D (6 bases). V gave up 6 bases and J gave up 8 bases, with 11 bases separating them. The CDR3 is made up of 12 amino acids. Germline-derived CDR1 and CDR2 are MNHEY and SVGEGT.

This clonotype was seen repeatedly, ten times or more. V and J are TRBV6-2 or TRBV6-3 and TRBJ1-1; D gene unclear. Germline V lookup: CDR1 MNHEY, CDR2 SVGEGT. Trimming took 0 bases from V and 8 from J, leaving 10 bases between them. The CDR3 totals 13 residues. The CDR3 DNA is TGTGCCAGCAGTTACTCGAGACGCGAGGAAGCTTTCTTT. This codes for CASSYSRREEAFF.

The J gene is TRBJ2-1, the V gene TRBV6-2 or TRBV6-3; D is possibly TRBD1 (5 bases). V dropped 6 bases and J dropped 5 bases, with 14 bases sitting between them. Germline assignment: CDR1 MNHEY and CDR2 SVGEGT. The CDR3 is 14 amino acids. In nucleotides, the CDR3 is TGTGCCAGCAGCCAGATTGCAGGGCACAATGAGCAGTTCTTC. Its translation is CASSQIAGHNEQFF.

This clonotype came up many times. The rearrangement links TRBV13 to TRBJ1-5, with D perhaps matching TRBD1 (6 bases). Germline CDR1 is PRHDT and CDR2 is FYEKMQ (reference sequence). The CDR3 totals 14 residues. Trimming stripped 4 bases from V and 7 bases from J, with 14 bases between. In DNA, the CDR3 is TGTGCCAGCAGCTCAGGCGCAGGGGTACAGCCCCAGCATTTT. The encoded protein is CASSSGAGVQPQHF. The full variable domain, in which reference TRBV13 and TRBJ1-5 provide the parts outside the CDR3, is AAGVIQSPRHLIKEKRETATLKCYPIPRHDTVYWYQQGPGQDPQFLISFYEKMQSDKGSIPDRFSAQQFSDYHSELNMSSLELGDSALYFCASSSGAGVQPQHFGDGTRLSIL.

This clonotype was detected many times. This rearrangement joins TRBV29-1 to TRBJ2-3; 10 bases map to TRBD2. This CDR3 contains 15 residues. V was pared by 6 bases and J by 1 base, with 7 bases of the junction left unmatched. Per germline, CDR1 SQVTM and CDR2 ANQGSEA. The CDR3 loop reads CSVERGGGGTDTQYF. DNA of the CDR3: TGCAGCGTCGAGCGGGGGGGCGGGGGCACAGATACGCAGTATTTT.

This clonotype was seen more than once but under ten times. CDR3 DNA sequence: TGTGCCAGCAGCCAAGGGAGTACAGGGGCCCCACCAGCTTTCTTT. Its protein product is CASSQGSTGAPPAFF. The chain recombines TRBV4-2 with TRBJ1-1, with 7 bases fitting TRBD1. V gave up 1 base and J gave up 10 bases; unmatched junction bases: 12. Germline values: CDR1 LGHNA, CDR2 YNFKEQ. The CDR3 has 15 amino acids.

This clonotype was seen repeatedly, ten times or more. The chain recombines TRBV28 with TRBJ2-3, with TRBD1 matching 8 bases. V shed 4 bases and J 2 bases; nucleotides not matched to a gene: 5. The CDR3 is made up of 15 amino acids. Germline V CDR1 and CDR2: MDHEN, SYDVKM. CDR3 DNA: TGTGCCAGCAGTTCGGCGGACAGGGCCACAGATACGCAGTATTTT. Amino acid sequence: CASSSADRATDTQYF.

At least ten counts were recorded for this clonotype. This chain joins TRBV7-8 and TRBJ2-2, with 7 bases aligning to TRBD1. The CDR3 contains 14 residues. Germline V gene data show CDR1 as SGHVS and CDR2 as FQNEAQ. The V and J ends lost 5 bases and 14 bases, in that order; junction bases with no gene match: 14. CDR3 amino acids: CASSDRQGNRVLFF. The CDR3 DNA sequence: TGTGCCAGCAGCGACCGACAGGGTAATAGGGTCCTGTTTTTT.

In this sample, this clonotype turned up many times. V and J are TRBV20-1 and TRBJ1-6, with unresolved D. Trimming removed 4 bases at V and 10 bases at J, with 11 bases between. This CDR3 contains 12 residues. CDR1 and CDR2 from the germline V gene are DFQATT and SNEGSKA (reference sequence). The CDR3 coding sequence is TGCAGTGCTAAACGCCAAGACTCACCCCTCCACTTT. Protein product: CSAKRQDSPLHF.

There are many counts of this clonotype. The rearrangement uses TRBV6-6 and TRBJ1-1; no firm D call. Trimming took 7 bases from V and 4 from J, leaving 10 bases between them. CDR3 length: 12 residues. In germline, CDR1 is MNHNY, CDR2 SVGAGI (reference sequence). This CDR3 is CASTNSFTEAFF. DNA for the CDR3: TGTGCCAGCACCAACTCCTTCACTGAAGCTTTCTTT.

The chain has TRBV4-3 and TRBJ1-1, with no clear D. Deletions cut 4 bases from V and 1 base from J, with 10 bases between. Germline V gene sequence: CDR1 LGHNA, CDR2 YSLEER. The CDR3 length is 14 residues. The CDR3 is CASSLVLQNTEAFF. The CDR3 coding sequence is TGCGCCAGCAGCCTCGTATTGCAGAACACTGAAGCTTTCTTT.

The chain employs TRBV2 and TRBJ1-5, with 8 bases that match TRBD1. The CDR3 loop spans 14 amino acids. The germline CDR1 and CDR2 sequences are SNHLY and FYNNEI. After removal of 6 bases from V and 0 bases from J, the junction contained 1 base not matched to a gene. CDR3 loop: CASSGTGSNQPQHF. CDR3 sequence (DNA): TGTGCCAGCAGCGGGACAGGTAGCAATCAGCCCCAGCATTTT.

This clonotype has at least ten counts. The chain is built from TRBV7-3 and TRBJ2-3; D possibly corresponds to TRBD1 (5 bases). Per germline, CDR1 SGHTA and CDR2 FQGTGA. V was trimmed by 2 bases and J by 2 bases, leaving 11 bases between them. The CDR3 extends over 15 amino acids. CDR3 amino acids: CASSLFGAPTDTQYF. The CDR3 DNA reads TGTGCCAGCAGCTTATTTGGGGCTCCCACAGATACGCAGTATTTT. The full variable domain, rest sourced from reference TRBV7-3 and TRBJ2-3, is GAGVSQTPSNKVTEKGKYVELRCDPISGHTALYWYRQSLGQGPEFLIYFQGTGAADDSGLPNDRFFAVRPEGSVSTLKIQRTERGDSAVYLCASSLFGAPTDTQYFGPGTRLTVL.

The table lists this clonotype with many counts. J is TRBJ2-7 and V is TRBV11-2; D uncertain. This CDR3 spans 15 amino acids. Trimming cost V 5 bases and J 2 bases, with 16 bases left between them. Germline V gene sequence: CDR1 SGHAT, CDR2 FQNNGV. The CDR3 sequence is CASSLRSPGPYEQYF. In nucleotides, the CDR3 is TGTGCCAGCAGCCTGCGGTCCCCCGGGCCCTACGAGCAGTACTTC.

There are many counts of this clonotype. This chain uses TRBV28 with TRBJ2-5; the D is unclear. CDR3 size: 17 residues. Per germline, CDR1 MDHEN and CDR2 SYDVKM. The V gene lost 5 bases and the J gene lost 1 base, with 20 bases spanning the gap. CDR3 bases: TGTGCCAGCAGTGCTAGACCGAAAATTTCTCCCCAAGAGACCCAGTACTTC. Its translation is CASSARPKISPQETQYF.

Only a few counts were recorded for this clonotype. The gene calls are TRBV29-1 and TRBJ2-1; 7 bases line up with TRBD2. CDR1 and CDR2 from the germline V gene are SQVTM and ANQGSEA. The CDR3 consists of 15 residues. V was pared by 7 bases and J by 1 base, with 10 bases of the junction left unmatched. CDR3 coding DNA: TGCAGCGGGGGGGTTGGGGGGGGTTCCTACAATGAGCAGTTCTTC. Translation gives CSGGVGGGSYNEQFF.

Ten or more counts support this clonotype. This rearrangement joins TRBV20-1 to TRBJ1-5; 7 bases line up with TRBD1. Trimming cost V 5 bases and J 1 base; bases outside gene matches: 5. There are 14 residues in the CDR3. Germline V gene sequence: CDR1 DFQATT, CDR2 SNEGSKA (reference sequence). The CDR3 DNA reads as TGCAGTGCTTCAGGGGGGGGGAGCAATCAGCCCCAGCATTTT. This translates into CSASGGGSNQPQHF.

This clonotype was counted at least ten times. This sequence joins TRBV7-2 and TRBJ2-5, with TRBD2 matching 7 bases. J was trimmed by 2 bases and V by 3 bases; bases with no gene match: 3. Germline CDR1 is SGHTA and CDR2 is FQGNSA. This CDR3 is built from 14 residues. The CDR3 sequence: CASSLSGAQETQYF. CDR3 in DNA: TGTGCCAGCAGCTTGAGCGGGGCTCAAGAGACCCAGTACTTC.